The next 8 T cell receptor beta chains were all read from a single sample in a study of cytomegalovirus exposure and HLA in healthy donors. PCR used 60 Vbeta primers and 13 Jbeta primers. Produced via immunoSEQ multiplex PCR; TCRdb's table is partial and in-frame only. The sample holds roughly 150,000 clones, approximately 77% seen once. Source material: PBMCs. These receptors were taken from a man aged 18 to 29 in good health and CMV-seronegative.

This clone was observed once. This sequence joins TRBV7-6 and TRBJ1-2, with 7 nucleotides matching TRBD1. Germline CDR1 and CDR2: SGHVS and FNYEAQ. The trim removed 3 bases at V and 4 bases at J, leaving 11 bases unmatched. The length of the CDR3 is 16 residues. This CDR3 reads CASSLGGTGAGYGYTF. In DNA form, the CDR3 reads TGTGCCAGCAGCTTGGGGGGAACAGGGGCTGGCTATGGCTACACCTTC.

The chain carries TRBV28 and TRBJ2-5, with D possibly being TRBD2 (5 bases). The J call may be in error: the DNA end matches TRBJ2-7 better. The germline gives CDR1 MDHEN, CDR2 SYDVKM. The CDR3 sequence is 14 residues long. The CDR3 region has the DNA TGTGCCAGCAGTAAGACGGGGAGCTCCTACGAGCAGTACTTC. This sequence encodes CASSKTGSSYEQYF.

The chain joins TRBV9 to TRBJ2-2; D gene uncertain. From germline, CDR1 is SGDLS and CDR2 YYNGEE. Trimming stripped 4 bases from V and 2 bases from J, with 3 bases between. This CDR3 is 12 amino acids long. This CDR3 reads CASSLNTGELFF. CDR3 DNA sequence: TGTGCCAGCAGCCTCAACACCGGGGAGCTGTTTTTT.

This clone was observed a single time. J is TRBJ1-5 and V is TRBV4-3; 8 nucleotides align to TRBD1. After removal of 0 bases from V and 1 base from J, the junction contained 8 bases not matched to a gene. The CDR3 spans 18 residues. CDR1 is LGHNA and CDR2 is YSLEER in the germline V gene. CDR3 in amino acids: CASSQDLVRQGSNQPQHF. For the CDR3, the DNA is TGCGCCAGCAGCCAAGATTTGGTGAGACAGGGGAGCAATCAGCCCCAGCATTTT.

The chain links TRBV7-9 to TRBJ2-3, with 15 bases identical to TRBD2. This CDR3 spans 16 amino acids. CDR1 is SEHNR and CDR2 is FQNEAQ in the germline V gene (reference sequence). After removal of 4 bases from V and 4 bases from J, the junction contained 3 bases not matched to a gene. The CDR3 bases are TGTGCCAGCAGCTCCGGACTAGCGGGAGGGGCAGATACGCAGTATTTT. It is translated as CASSSGLAGGADTQYF. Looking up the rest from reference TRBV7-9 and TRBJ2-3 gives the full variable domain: DTGVSQNPRHKITKRGQNVTFRCDPISEHNRLYWYRQTLGQGPEFLTYFQNEAQLEKSRLLSDRFSAERPKGSFSTLEIQRTEQGDSAMYLCASSSGLAGGADTQYFGPGTRLTVL.

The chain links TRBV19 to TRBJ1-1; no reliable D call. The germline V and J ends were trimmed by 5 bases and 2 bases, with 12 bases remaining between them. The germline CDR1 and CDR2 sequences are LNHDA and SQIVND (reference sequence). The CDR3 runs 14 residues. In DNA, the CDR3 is TGTGCCAGTAGTTCCGGGAGTGCCAACACTGAAGCTTTCTTT. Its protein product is CASSSGSANTEAFF.

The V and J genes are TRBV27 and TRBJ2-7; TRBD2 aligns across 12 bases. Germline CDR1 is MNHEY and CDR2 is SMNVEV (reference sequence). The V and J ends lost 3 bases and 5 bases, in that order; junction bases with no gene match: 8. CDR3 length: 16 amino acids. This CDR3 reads CASSFLLAGGTHEQYF. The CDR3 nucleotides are TGTGCCAGCAGTTTCCTACTAGCGGGAGGAACCCACGAGCAGTACTTC.

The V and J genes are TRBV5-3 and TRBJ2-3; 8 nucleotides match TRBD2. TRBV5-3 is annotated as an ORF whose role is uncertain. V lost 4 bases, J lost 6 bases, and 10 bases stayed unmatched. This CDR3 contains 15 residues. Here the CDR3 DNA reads TGTGCCAGAAGCCCCCTCCCGGGAGGGGTTGATACGCAGTATTTT. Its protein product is CARSPLPGGVDTQYF.